This record looks at one T cell receptor beta chain sequence and its context. TCRdb keeps only in-frame clones here, not all; method: immunoSEQ multiplex PCR. Of fewer than 95,000 clones in the sample, approximately 83% were seen once. Germline CDR1 is MDHEN and CDR2 is SYDVKM. This CDR3 comprises 15 residues. Trimming at V came to 3 bases and at J to 4 bases, leaving 8 bases not matched to a gene. The data were obtained in a study of PD-1 blockade in classical Hodgkin lymphoma. Time point: cycle 4 day 1 (C4D1), after five to seven weeks of nivolumab. No patient escaped relapse after autologous stem cell transplantation, and brentuximab vedotin exposure varied.

The clonotype was recovered from a human donor with classical Hodgkin lymphoma. The sequenced sample was peripheral blood mononuclear cells (PBMCs), obtained before the fourth cycle of nivolumab. The gene calls are TRBV28 and TRBJ2-7; 8 bases are shared with TRBD1. The CDR3 spells CASSFPQGARYEQYF. DNA of the CDR3: TGTGCCAGCAGTTTCCCCCAGGGGGCCAGGTACGAGCAGTACTTC.